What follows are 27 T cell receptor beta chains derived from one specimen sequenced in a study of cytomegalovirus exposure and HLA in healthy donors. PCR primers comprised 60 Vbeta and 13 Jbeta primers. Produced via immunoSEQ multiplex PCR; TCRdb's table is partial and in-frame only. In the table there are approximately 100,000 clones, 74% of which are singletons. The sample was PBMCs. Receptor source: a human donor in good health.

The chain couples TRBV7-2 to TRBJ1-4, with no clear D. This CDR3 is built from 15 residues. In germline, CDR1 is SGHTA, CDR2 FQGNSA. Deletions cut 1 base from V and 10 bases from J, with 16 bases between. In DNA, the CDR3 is TGTGCCAGCAGCTTAGATCTAGCGGCCCTCGGAAAACTGTTTTTT. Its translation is CASSLDLAALGKLFF. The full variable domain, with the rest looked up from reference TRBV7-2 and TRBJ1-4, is GAGVSQSPSNKVTEKGKDVELRCDPISGHTALYWYRQSLGQGLEFLIYFQGNSAPDKSGLPSDRFSAERTGGSVSTLTIQRTQQEDSAVYLCASSLDLAALGKLFFGSGTQLSVL.

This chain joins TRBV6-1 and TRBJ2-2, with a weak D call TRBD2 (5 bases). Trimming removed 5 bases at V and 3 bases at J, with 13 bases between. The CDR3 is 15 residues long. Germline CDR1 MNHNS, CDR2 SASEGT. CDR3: CASSPRSGYTGELFF. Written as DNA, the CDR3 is TGTGCCAGCAGTCCCCGGTCGGGGTACACCGGGGAGCTGTTTTTT.

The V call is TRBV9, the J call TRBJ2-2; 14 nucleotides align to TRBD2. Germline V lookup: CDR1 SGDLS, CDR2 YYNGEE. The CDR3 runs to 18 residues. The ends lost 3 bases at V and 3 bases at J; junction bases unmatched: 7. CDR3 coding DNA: TGTGCCAGCAGCGCTTGGACTAGCGGGGGGCCTGACACCGGGGAGCTGTTTTTT. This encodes CASSAWTSGGPDTGELFF.

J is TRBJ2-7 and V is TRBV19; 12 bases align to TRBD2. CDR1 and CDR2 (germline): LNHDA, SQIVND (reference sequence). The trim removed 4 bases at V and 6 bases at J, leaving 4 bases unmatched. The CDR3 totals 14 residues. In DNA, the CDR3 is TGTGCCAGTAGTACAGGACTAGCGGGAACCGAGCAGTACTTC. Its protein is CASSTGLAGTEQYF.

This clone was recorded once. CDR3 coding DNA: TGCGCCAGCAGCTCCGACGGGAGAGTCCTACTAGCGGGAGGGTTCGGGGAGCTGTTTTTT. Translated, it gives CASSSDGRVLLAGGFGELFF. The genes are TRBV5-1 and TRBJ2-2; 13 bases match TRBD2. Germline V gene lookup returns CDR1 SGHRS and CDR2 YFSETQ. This CDR3 spans 20 amino acids. Trimming removed 3 bases from V and 7 bases from J; junction bases left unmatched: 18.

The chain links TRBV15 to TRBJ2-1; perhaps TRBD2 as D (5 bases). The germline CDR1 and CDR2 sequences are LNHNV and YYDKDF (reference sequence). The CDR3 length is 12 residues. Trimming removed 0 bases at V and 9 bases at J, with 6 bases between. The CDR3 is CATSRERGEQFF. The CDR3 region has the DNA TGTGCCACCAGCAGAGAACGGGGTGAGCAGTTCTTC.

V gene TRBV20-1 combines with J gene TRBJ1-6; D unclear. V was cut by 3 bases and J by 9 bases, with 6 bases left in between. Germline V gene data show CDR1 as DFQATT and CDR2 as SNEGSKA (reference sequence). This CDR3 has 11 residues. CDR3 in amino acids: CSAREGSPLHF. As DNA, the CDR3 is TGCAGTGCTAGGGAGGGTTCACCCCTCCACTTT.

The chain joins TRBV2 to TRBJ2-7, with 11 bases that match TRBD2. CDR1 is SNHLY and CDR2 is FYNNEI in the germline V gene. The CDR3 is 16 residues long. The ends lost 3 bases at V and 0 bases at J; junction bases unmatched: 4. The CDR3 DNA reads TGTGCCAGCAGTGATAGCGGGAGGGCCCCCTCCTACGAGCAGTACTTC. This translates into CASSDSGRAPSYEQYF.

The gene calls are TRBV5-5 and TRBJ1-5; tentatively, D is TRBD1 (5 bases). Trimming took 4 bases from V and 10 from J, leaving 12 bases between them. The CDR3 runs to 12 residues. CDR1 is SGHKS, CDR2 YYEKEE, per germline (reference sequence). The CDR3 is CASSQGLGPQHF. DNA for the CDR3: TGTGCCAGCAGCCAGGGATTAGGCCCCCAGCATTTT.

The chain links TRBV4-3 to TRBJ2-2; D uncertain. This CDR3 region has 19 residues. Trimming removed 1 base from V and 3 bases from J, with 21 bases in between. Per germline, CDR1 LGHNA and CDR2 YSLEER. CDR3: CASSQGFYVPHTHTGELFF. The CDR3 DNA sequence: TGCGCCAGCAGCCAAGGTTTTTACGTCCCCCACACCCACACCGGGGAGCTGTTTTTT.

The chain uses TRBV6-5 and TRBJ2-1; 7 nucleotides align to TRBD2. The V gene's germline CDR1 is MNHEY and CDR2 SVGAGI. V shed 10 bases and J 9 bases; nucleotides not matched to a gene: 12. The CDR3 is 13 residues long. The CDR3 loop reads CATKETSFSEQFF. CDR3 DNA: TGTGCCACCAAAGAGACTAGCTTCAGTGAGCAGTTCTTC.

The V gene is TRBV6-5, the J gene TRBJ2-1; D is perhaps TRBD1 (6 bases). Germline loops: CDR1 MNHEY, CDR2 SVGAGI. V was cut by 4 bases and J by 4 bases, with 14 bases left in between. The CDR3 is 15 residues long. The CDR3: CASSSWQGQYNEQFF. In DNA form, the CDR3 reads TGTGCCAGCAGTTCATGGCAGGGGCAATACAATGAGCAGTTCTTC.

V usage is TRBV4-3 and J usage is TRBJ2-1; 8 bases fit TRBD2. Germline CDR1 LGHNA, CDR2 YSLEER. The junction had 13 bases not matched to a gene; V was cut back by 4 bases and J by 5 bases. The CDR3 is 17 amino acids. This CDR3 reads CASSLAGTGGYNNEQFF. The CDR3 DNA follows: TGCGCCAGCAGCCTTGCTGGTACGGGGGGGTACAACAATGAGCAGTTCTTC.

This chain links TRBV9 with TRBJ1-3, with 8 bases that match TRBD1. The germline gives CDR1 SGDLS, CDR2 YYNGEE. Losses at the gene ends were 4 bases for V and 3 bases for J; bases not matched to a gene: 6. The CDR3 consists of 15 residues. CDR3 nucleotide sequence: TGTGCCAGCAGCCCCCGGACAGGGTATGGAAACACCATATATTTT. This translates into CASSPRTGYGNTIYF.

CDR3 in amino acids: CSSGESEAFF. In nucleotides, the CDR3 is TGTTCTAGCGGAGAGTCTGAAGCTTTCTTT. The V and J genes are TRBV7-9 and TRBJ1-1, with D unresolved. Per germline, CDR1 SEHNR and CDR2 FQNEAQ (reference sequence). CDR3 length equals 10 residues. Looking up the rest from reference TRBV7-9 and TRBJ1-1 gives the full variable domain: DTGVSQNPRHKITKRGQNVTFRCDPISEHNRLYWYRQTLGQGPEFLTYFQNEAQLEKSRLLSDRFSAERPKGSFSTLEIQRTEQGDSAMYLCSSGESEAFFGQGTRLTVV.

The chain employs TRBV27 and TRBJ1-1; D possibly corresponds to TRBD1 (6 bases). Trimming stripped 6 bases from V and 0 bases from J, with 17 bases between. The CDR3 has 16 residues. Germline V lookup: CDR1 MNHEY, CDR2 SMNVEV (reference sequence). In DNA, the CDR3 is TGTGCCAGCAGGTGGGGGGGAAGGGACATGAACACTGAAGCTTTCTTT. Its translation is CASRWGGRDMNTEAFF.

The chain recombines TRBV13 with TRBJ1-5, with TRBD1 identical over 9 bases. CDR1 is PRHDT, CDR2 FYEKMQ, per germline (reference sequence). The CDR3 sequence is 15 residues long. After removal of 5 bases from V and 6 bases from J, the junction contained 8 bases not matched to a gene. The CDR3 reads CASSEGTGKGQPQHF. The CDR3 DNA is TGTGCCAGCAGCGAAGGGACAGGGAAAGGTCAGCCCCAGCATTTT.

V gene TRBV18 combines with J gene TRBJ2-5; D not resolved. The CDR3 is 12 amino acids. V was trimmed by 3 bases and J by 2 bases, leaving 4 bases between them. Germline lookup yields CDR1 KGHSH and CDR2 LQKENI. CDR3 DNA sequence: TGTGCCAGCTCACCCCAACAAGAGACCCAGTACTTC. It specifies CASSPQQETQYF.

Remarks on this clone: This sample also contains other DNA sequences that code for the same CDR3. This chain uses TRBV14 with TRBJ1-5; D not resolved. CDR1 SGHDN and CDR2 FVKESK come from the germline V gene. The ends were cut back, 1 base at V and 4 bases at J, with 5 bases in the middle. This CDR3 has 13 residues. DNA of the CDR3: TGTGCCAGCAGCCAAGGGCTGAATCAGCCCCAGCATTTT. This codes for CASSQGLNQPQHF.

The CDR3 sequence is CASSYRGGTQYF. The CDR3 nucleotides read TGTGCCAGCAGTTACAGGGGAGGGACCCAGTACTTC. The J gene is TRBJ2-5, the V gene TRBV6-5; D perhaps matches TRBD2 (6 bases). CDR3 length equals 12 residues. V lost 2 bases and J lost 7, with 8 bases in between. Germline V gives CDR1 MNHEY, CDR2 SVGAGI.

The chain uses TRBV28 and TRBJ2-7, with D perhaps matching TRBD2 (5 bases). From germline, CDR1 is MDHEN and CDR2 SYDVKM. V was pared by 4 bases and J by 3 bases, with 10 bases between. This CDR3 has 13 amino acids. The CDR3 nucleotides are TGTGCCAGCAGTTCTGACGGACTCTACGAGCAGTACTTC. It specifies CASSSDGLYEQYF.

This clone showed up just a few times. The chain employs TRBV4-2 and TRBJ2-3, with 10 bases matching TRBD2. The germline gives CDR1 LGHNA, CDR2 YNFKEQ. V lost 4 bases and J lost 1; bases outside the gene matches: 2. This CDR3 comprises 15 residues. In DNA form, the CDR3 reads TGTGCCAGCAGCCCCGGGACTAGCGGCACAGATACGCAGTATTTT. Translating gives CASSPGTSGTDTQYF.

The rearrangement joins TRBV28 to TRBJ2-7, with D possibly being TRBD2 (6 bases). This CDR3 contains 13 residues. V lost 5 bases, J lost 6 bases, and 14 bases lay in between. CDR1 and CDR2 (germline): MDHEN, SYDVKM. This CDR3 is CASSLGTPAEQYF. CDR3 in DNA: TGTGCCAGCAGTCTCGGGACTCCAGCCGAGCAGTACTTC.

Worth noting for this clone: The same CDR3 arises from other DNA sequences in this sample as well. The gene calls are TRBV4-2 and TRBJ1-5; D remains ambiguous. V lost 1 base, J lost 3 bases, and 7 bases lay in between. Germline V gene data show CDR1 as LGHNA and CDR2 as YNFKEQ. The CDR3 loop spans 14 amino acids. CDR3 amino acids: CASSQGGNNQPQHF. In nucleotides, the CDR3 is TGTGCCAGCAGCCAAGGCGGGAACAATCAGCCCCAGCATTTT.

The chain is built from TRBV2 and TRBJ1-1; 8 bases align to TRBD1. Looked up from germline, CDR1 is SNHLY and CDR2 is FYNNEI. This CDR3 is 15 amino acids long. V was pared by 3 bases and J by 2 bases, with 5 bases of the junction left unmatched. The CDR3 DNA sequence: TGTGCCAGCAGTGATAGGGACAGGCCCAACACTGAAGCTTTCTTT. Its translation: CASSDRDRPNTEAFF.

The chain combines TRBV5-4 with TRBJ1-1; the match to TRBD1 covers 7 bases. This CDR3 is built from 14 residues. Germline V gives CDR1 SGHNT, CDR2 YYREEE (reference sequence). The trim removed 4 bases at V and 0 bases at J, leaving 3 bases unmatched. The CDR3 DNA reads TGTGCCAGCAGCCAGGGACAGATGAACACTGAAGCTTTCTTT. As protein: CASSQGQMNTEAFF.

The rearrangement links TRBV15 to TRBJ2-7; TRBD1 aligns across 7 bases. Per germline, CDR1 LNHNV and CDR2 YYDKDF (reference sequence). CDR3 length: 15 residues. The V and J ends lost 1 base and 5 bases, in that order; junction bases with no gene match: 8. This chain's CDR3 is CATSRGGQIGDEQYF. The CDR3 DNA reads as TGTGCCACCAGCAGAGGGGGACAGATCGGCGACGAGCAGTACTTC.